This entry describes one T cell receptor (beta chain). The CDR3 totals 16 residues. Per the germline V gene, CDR1 is SGHTA and CDR2 is FQGNSA. Deletions cut 4 bases from V and 2 bases from J, with 14 bases between. Per the original methods: Estimated nucleated cell counts came from reference gene primer amplification. Some clones are missing from TCRdb's copy, which holds only in-frame ones; the method was immunoSEQ multiplex PCR. V, J and clone size reflect that table, while D and trimming were determined from the DNA. The sample has 300,000 or so clones; about 87% are singletons. This entry is derived from a study of blood T cell repertoires in COVID-19. Study-wide context: PBMCs, B-cell-depleted T cells, or T cells provided the cDNA or gDNA that made up the material.

Sequences were obtained from peripheral blood. The TCR was taken from a woman between 40 and 55 years old with acute or convalescent COVID-19. The J gene is TRBJ2-2, the V gene TRBV7-2, with D tentatively TRBD2 (6 bases). The CDR3 is CASSSWRGPNTGELFF. Written as DNA, the CDR3 is TGTGCCAGCAGCTCTTGGCGGGGCCCTAACACCGGGGAGCTGTTTTTT.